This T cell receptor beta chain derives from a study of blood T cell repertoires in COVID-19. Study summary: Both acute and convalescent COVID-19 samples were obtained from the United States, Italy and Spain. In each case, the material was cDNA or gDNA derived from T cells, B-cell-depleted T cells, or PBMCs.

Authors' analysis steps: Reference gene primer amplification gave nucleated cell count estimates. Assay used: immunoSEQ multiplex PCR; TCRdb lists only in-frame clones, some missing. V, J and clone size are taken as reported in that table, and D and trimming were inferred from the DNA itself. The sample gives 100,000 to 140,000 clones, 88% of which show up once; 6.8% is in the top ten. CDR3 length: 13 amino acids. V dropped 3 bases and J dropped 5 bases, with 13 bases sitting between them. The germline CDR1 and CDR2 sequences are GTSNPN and SVGIG (reference sequence). The chain is built from TRBV30 and TRBJ1-2; the D is unclear. Source material: peripheral blood. The source is a man aged 45 to 65 with active or convalescent COVID-19. CDR3 sequence: CAWSEQAPYGYTF. The CDR3 DNA reads TGTGCCTGGAGCGAGCAGGCCCCTTATGGCTACACCTTC.